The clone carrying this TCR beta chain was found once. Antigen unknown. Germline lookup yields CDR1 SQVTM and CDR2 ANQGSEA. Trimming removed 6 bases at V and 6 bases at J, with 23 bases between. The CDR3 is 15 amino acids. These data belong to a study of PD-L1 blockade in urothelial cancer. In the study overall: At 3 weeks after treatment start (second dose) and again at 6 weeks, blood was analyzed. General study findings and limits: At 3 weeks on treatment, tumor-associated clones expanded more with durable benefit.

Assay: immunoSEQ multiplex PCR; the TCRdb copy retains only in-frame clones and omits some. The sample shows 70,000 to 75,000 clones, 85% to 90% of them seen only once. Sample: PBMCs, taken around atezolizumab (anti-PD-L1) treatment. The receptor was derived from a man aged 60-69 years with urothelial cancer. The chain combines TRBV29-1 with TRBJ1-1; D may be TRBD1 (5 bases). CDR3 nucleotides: TGCAGCGTATGGGAAGGTGGGGGGAGAGCTGCTGAAGCTTTCTTT. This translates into CSVWEGGGRAAEAFF.